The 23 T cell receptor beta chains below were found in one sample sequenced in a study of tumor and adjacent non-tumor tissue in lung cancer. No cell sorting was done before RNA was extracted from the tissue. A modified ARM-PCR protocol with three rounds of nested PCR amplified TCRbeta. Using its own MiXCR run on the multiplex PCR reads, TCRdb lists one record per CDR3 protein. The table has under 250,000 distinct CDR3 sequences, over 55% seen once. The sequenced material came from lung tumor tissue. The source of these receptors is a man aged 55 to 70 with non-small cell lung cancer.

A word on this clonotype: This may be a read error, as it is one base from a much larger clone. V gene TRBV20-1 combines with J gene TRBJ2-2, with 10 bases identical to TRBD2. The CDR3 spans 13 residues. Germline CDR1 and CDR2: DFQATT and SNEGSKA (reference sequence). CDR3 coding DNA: TGCAGAGCTAGAGCGGGGGGGGGCAGGGAGCTGTTTTTT. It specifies CRARAGGGRELFF.

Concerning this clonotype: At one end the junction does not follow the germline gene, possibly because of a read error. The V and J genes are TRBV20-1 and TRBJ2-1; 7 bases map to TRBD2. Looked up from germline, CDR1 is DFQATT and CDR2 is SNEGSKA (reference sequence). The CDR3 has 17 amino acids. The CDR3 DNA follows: TGCAGTGCTAGGGGGACCGGGACTAAGGTTAGAGACAATGATCAGTTCTTC. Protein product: CSARGTGTKVRDNDQFF.

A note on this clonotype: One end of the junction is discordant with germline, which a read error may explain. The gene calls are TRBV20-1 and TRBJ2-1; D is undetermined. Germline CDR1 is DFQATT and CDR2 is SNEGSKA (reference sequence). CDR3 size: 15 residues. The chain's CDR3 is CSASPWVPRVNEEFF. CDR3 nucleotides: TGCAGTGCAAGCCCCTGGGTCCCCCGAGTAAATGAGGAGTTCTTC.

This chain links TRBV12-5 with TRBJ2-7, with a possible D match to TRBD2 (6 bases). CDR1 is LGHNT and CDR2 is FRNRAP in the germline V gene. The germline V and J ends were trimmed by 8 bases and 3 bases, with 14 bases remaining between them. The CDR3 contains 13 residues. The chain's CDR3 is CASNAGIIYEQYF. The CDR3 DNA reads TGTGCTAGTAACGCGGGAATAATCTACGAGCAGTACTTC. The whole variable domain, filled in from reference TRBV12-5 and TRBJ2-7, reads DARVTQTPRHKVTEMGQEVTMRCQPILGHNTVFWYRQTMMQGLELLAYFRNRAPLDDSGMPKDRFSAEMPDATLATLKIQPSEPRDSAVYFCASNAGIIYEQYFGPGTRLTVT.

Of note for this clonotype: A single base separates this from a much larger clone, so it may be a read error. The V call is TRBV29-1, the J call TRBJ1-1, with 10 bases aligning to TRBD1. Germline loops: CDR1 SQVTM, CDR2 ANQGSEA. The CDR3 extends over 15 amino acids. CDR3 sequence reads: CSVEDRQGAKTEASF. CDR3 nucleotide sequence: TGCAGCGTTGAAGACAGACAGGGGGCGAAGACTGAAGCTTCCTTT.

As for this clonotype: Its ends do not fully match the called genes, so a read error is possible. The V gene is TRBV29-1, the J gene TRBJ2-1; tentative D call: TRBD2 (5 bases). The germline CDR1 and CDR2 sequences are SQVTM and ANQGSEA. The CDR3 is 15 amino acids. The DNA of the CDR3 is TGTAGCGTTACGGGCTGTCGAACACCGAGTATAGAGCAGTTCTTC. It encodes CSVTGCRTPSIEQFF.

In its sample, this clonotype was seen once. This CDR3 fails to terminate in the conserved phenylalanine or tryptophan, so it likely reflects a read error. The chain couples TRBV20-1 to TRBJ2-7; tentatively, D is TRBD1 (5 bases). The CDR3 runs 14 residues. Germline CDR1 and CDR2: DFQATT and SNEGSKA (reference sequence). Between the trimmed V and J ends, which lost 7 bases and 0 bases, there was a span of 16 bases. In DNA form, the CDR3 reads TGCAGTGATCGAGATCGCAGGGCCTCCTACGAGCAGTACATC. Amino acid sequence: CSDRDRRASYEQYI.

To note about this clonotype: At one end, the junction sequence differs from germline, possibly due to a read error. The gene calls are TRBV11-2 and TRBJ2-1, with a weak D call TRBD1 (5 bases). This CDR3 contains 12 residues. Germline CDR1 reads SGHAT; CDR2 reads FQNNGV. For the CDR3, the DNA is TGTGCCAGCGGCTTAGAGGACAATGAGCAATTCTTC. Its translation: CASGLEDNEQFF.

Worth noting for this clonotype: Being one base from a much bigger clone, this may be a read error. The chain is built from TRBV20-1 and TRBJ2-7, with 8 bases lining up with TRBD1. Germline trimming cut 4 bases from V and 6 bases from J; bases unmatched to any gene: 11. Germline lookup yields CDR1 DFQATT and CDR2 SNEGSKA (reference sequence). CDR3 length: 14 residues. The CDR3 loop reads CSAKRWQGASEQYF. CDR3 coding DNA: TGCAGTGCTAAGAGGTGGCAGGGGGCATCCGAGCAGTACTTC.

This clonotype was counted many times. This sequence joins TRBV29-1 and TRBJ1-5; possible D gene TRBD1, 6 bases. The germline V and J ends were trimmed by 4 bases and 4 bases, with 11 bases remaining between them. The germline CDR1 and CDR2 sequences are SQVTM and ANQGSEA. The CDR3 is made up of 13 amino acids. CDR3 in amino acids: CSVVLQGNQPQHF. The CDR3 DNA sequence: TGCAGCGTTGTTTTGCAGGGGAATCAGCCCCAGCATTTT.

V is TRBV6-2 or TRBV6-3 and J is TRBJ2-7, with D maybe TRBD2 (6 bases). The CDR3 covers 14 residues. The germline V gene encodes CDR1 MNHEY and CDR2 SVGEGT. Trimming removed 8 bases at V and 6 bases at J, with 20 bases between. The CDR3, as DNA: TGTGCCAGCGATTACCCGCAAATAGCGGTCGAGCAGTACTTC. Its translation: CASDYPQIAVEQYF.

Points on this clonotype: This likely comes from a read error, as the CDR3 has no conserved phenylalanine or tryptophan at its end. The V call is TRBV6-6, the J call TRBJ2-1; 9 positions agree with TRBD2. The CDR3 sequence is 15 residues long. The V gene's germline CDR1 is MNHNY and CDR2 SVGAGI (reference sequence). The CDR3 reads CASSWGGGAYNEQFL. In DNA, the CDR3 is TGTGCTAGCAGTTGGGGCGGGGGGGCCTACAATGAGCAGTTCTTA.

Here the CDR3 reads CASSQDNRVYEQYF. The CDR3 DNA sequence: TGTGCCAGCAGCCAAGATAACAGGGTCTACGAGCAGTACTTC. The V call is TRBV14, the J call TRBJ2-7, with a weak D call TRBD1 (6 bases). The germline gives CDR1 SGHDN, CDR2 FVKESK. There are 14 residues in the CDR3. Deletions cut 0 bases from V and 3 bases from J, with 9 bases between.

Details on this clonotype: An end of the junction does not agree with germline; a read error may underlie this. The CDR3 reads CAISEASHSSSPQYF. CDR3 bases: TGCGCCATCAGTGAAGCTTCCCACTCTTCGAGCCCCCAATACTTC. This chain links TRBV10-2 with TRBJ2-5; D is uncertain. The CDR3 runs 15 residues. Germline values: CDR1 WSHSY, CDR2 SAAADI.

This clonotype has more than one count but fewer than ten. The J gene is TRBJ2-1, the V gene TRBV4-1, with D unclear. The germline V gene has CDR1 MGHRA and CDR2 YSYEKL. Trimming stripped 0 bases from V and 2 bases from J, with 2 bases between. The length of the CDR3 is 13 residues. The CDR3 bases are TGCGCCAGCAGCCAAGACGCCTACAATGAGCAGTTCTTC. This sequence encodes CASSQDAYNEQFF.

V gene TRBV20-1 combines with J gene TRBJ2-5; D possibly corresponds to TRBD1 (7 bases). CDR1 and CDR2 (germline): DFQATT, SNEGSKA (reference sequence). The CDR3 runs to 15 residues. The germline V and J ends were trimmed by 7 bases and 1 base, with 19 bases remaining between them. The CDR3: CSVRQGGGSQETQYF. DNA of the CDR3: TGCAGTGTTCGCCAGGGGGGAGGCTCCCAAGAGACCCAGTACTTC.

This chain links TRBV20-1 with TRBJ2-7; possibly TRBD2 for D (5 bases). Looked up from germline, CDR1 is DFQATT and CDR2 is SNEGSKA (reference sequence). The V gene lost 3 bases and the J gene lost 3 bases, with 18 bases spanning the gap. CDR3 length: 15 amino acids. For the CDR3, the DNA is TGCAGTGCTAGCCCTATCTTAGCGAGTGACTACGAGCAGTACTTC. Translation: CSASPILASDYEQYF.

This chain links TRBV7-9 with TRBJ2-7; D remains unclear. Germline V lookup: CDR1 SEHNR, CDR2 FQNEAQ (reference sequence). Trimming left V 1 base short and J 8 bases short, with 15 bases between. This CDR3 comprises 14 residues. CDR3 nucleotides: TGTGCCAGCAGCTTAGACGTGACAAGGGATAAGCAGTACTTC. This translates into CASSLDVTRDKQYF. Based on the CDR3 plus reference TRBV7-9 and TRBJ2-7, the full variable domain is DTGVSQNPRHKITKRGQNVTFRCDPISEHNRLYWYRQTLGQGPEFLTYFQNEAQLEKSRLLSDRFSAERPKGSFSTLEIQRTEQGDSAMYLCASSLDVTRDKQYFGPGTRLTVT.

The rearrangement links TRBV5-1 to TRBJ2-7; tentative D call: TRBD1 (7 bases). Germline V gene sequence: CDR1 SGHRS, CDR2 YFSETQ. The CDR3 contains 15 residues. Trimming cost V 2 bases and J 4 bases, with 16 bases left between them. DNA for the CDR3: TGCGCCAGCAGCTTAGGCGGGACAGTGCTATACGAGCAGTACTTC. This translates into CASSLGGTVLYEQYF.

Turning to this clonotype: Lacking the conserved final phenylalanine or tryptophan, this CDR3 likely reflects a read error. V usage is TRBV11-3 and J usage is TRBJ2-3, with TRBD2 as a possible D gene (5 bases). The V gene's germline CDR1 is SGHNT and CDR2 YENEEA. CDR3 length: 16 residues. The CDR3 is CDSSKRGALSTDMQYL. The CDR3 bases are TGTGACAGCAGCAAACGGGGAGCGCTTAGCACAGATATGCAGTATCTT.

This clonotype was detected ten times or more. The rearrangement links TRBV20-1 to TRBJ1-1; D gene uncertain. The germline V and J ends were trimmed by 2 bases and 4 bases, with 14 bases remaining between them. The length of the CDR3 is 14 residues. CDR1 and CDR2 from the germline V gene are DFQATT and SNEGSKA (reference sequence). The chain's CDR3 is CSARTLARTTEAFF. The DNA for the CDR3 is TGCAGTGCTAGAACCCTGGCGCGGACCACTGAAGCTTTCTTT.

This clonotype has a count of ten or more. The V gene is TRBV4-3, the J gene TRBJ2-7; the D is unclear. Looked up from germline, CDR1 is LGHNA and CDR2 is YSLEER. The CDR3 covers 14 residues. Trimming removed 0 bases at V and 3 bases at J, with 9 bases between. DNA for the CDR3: TGCGCCAGCAGCCAAGATGGAAGGAGCTACGAGCAGTACTTC. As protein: CASSQDGRSYEQYF.

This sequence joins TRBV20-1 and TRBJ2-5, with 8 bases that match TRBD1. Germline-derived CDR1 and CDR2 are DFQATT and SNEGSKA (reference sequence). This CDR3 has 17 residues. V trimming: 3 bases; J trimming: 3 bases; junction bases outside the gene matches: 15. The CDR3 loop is CSASGGRGRGLKETQYF. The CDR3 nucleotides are TGCAGTGCTAGCGGGGGCAGGGGGCGAGGGCTTAAAGAGACCCAGTACTTC.